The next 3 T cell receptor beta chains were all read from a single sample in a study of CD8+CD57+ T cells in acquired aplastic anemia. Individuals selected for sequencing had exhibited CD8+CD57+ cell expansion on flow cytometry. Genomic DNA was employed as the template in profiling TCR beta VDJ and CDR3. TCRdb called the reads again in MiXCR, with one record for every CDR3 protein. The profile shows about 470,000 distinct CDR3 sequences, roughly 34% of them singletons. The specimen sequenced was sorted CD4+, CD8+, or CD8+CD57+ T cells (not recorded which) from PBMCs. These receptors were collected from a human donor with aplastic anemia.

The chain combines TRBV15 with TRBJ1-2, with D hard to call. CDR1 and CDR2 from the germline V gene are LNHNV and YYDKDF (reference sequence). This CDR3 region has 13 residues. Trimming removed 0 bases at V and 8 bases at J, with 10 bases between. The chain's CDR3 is CATSRESGVGYTF. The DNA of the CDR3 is TGTGCCACCAGCAGAGAGAGTGGGGTAGGCTACACCTTC.

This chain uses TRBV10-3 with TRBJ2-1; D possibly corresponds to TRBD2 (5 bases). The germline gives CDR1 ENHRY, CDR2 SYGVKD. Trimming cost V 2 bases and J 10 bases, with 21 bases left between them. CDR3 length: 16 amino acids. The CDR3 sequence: CAISEPDSIARGEQFF. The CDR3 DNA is TGTGCCATCAGTGAGCCGGACTCAATAGCCCGAGGGGAGCAGTTCTTC.

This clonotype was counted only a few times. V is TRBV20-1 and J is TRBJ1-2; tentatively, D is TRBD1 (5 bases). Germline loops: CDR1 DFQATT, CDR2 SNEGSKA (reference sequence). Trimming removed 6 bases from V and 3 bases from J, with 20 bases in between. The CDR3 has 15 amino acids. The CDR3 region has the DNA TGCAGTGCGGGGGGGGGACCCGGGAGGGACTATGGCTACACCTTC. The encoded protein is CSAGGGPGRDYGYTF.